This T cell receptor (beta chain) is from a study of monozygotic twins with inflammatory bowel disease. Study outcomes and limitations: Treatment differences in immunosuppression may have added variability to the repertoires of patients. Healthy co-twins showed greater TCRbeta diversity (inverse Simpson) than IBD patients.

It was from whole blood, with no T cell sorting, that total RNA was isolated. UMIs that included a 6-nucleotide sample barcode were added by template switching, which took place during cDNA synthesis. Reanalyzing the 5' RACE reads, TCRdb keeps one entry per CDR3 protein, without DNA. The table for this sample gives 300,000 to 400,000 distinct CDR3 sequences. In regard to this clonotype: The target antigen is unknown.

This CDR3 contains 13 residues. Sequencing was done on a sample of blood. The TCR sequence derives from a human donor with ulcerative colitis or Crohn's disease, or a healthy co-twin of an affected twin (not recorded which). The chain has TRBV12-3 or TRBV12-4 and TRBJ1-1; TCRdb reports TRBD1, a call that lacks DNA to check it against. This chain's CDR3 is CASRTGRWAEAFF.